This note documents a single TCR beta chain sequence. The sample holds other DNA sequences that translate to the same CDR3. Described time point: blood 2 weeks post-SBRT. Treatment given: 15 Gy SBRT to primary tumor, nephrectomy 4 weeks later. Between the trimmed V and J ends, which lost 1 base and 0 bases, there was a span of 7 bases. The CDR3 is 15 amino acids. The germline gives CDR1 LNHDA, CDR2 SQIVND (reference sequence). The sample originates from a study of radiation and T cells in renal cell carcinoma. Clones were read by immunoSEQ multiplex PCR, and TCRdb kept only the in-frame ones, dropping some. The data show some 120,000 clones, more than 75% seen once.

The sequence came from a woman in her sixties or seventies with renal cell carcinoma. The V call is TRBV19, the J call TRBJ1-5; TRBD1 might be the D (5 bases). The input for sequencing was blood, taken from a patient whose treatment included radiotherapy and nephrectomy. The CDR3 DNA follows: TGTGCCAGTAGTATAGGGCAGGGTAGCAATCAGCCCCAGCATTTT. Its protein product is CASSIGQGSNQPQHF.